The entry that follows covers one T cell receptor (beta chain) sequence. The entry originates in a study of T-cell reconstitution after alpha-beta-depleted transplantation in children. As it was prepared, the TCRbeta library received unique molecular identifiers. TCRdb fed the PCR reads into MiXCR, producing one record per CDR3 protein. The repertoire holds about 540,000 distinct CDR3 sequences, with approximately 20% as singletons. V dropped 5 bases and J dropped 2 bases, with 20 bases sitting between them. The length of the CDR3 is 17 residues. CDR1 and CDR2 (germline): SEHNR, FQNEAQ (reference sequence).

This sequence joins TRBV7-9 and TRBJ2-3; D is possibly TRBD1 or TRBD2 (6 bases each). This receptor was identified in a human donor who donated a stem cell graft to a child with acute lymphoblastic leukemia. The starting material was PBMCs from the stem cell graft donor, obtained from the stem cell graft. CDR3 sequence (DNA): TGTGCCAGCAGCCCAGACACCGGGGGCGAGGACACAGATACGCAGTATTTT. Translated, it gives CASSPDTGGEDTDTQYF. The full variable domain, its missing parts supplied by reference TRBV7-9 and TRBJ2-3, is DTGVSQNPRHKITKRGQNVTFRCDPISEHNRLYWYRQTLGQGPEFLTYFQNEAQLEKSRLLSDRFSAERPKGSFSTLEIQRTEQGDSAMYLCASSPDTGGEDTDTQYFGPGTRLTVL.